The subject of this entry is one T cell receptor beta chain. Its antigen is not identified. TCRdb's copy holds only in-frame clones and misses some; the assay was immunoSEQ multiplex PCR. The sample includes about 180,000 clones, about nine tenths of them seen just once. The data were taken from a study of T cell responses to AZD1222 COVID-19 vaccine. At the level of the study: The analysis combined second doses at about 4 or about 12 weeks. Study conclusions and caveats: Repertoires were obtained solely post-peak T cell response. Spike was spanned by vaccine-associated CD4 TCRs, with dominance at 160-218 and 743-854. Clonal diversity was possibly underestimated, and the donors were mostly white British, with more females.

The TCR comes from an adult in good health. The sequenced sample was peripheral blood, obtained on day 0 of AZD1222 vaccination.

The CDR3 region is CASSAPAGAQETQYF. In DNA, the CDR3 is TGTGCCAGCAGCGCCCCGGCGGGGGCCCAAGAGACCCAGTACTTC. The chain carries TRBV7-9 and TRBJ2-5; the D gene is possibly TRBD2 (7 bases). V dropped 5 bases and J dropped 1 base, with 14 bases sitting between them. CDR1 SEHNR and CDR2 FQNEAQ come from the germline V gene (reference sequence). The CDR3 spans 15 residues.